This TCR beta chain stems from a study of T cell responses to AZD1222 COVID-19 vaccine. Comment on this clone: Antigen: not known.

Findings and limits, study-wide: At baseline, seropositivity was found in only 6 or 7 AZD1222 recipients.

The germline gives CDR1 MDHEN, CDR2 SYDVKM. There are 12 residues in the CDR3. Trimming removed 8 bases from V and 7 bases from J, with 12 bases in between. TCRdb keeps only in-frame clones here, not all; method: immunoSEQ multiplex PCR. The repertoire includes fewer than 250,000 clones, 85% to 95% of them detected once, and around 1% sits in the top ten. The receptor's source is an adult in good health. This sequence joins TRBV28 and TRBJ1-5; no reliable D call. The material sequenced was peripheral blood, taken on day 0 of MenACWY control vaccination. The CDR3 DNA is TGTGCCAGCTTTAAAGAGACACAGCCCCAGCATTTT. Residues: CASFKETQPQHF.